This is a list of T cell receptor beta chains from one sample in a study of T cells in Graves' hyperthyroidism and ophthalmopathy. TCRdb reanalysed the multiplex PCR reads using MiXCR and keeps one entry per CDR3 protein. The sample shows more than 550,000 distinct CDR3 sequences, roughly 17% of them seen only once. Sample: blood. The receptors here all came from a man between 50 and 59 years old with Graves' hyperthyroidism. Both conserved end residues are part of each CDR3. The D gene is left open where the match is weak. Size tells how often a clone was seen (once, few, many) or the class of an expanded clone, and some rows leave it out.

>many|TRBJ2-5|TRBV20-1|NA
CSANHGLVADQETQYF
TGCAGTGCTAACCACGGTCTTGTGGCGGACCAAGAGACCCAGTACTTC
>many|TRBJ1-1|TRBV12-3/TRBV12-4|NA
CASSLVFGLMNTEAFF
TGTGCCAGCAGTTTAGTGTTCGGTCTGATGAACACTGAAGCTTTCTTT
>few|TRBJ2-3|TRBV5-6|NA
CASNPIETDTQYF
TGTGCCAGCAACCCCATCGAGACAGATACGCAGTATTTT
>few|TRBJ2-1|TRBV20-1|NA
CSARDSSRNEQFF
TGCAGTGCTAGAGATAGTAGTAGGAATGAGCAGTTCTTC
>NA|TRBJ2-3|TRBV19|TRBD2
CASRGRGGGRATDTQYF
TGTGCCAGTAGAGGTAGAGGTGGCGGGAGGGCCACAGATACGCAGTATTTT
>NA|TRBJ2-7|TRBV19|NA
CASSSEAGFSYEQYF
TGTGCCAGTAGTAGTGAGGCTGGGTTCTCCTACGAGCAGTACTTC
>NA|TRBJ2-7|TRBV28|NA
CASSTYTGHFYEQYF
TGTGCCAGCAGTACATATACCGGACACTTCTACGAGCAGTACTTC
>few|TRBJ2-1|TRBV5-1|NA
CASSLVLATSLNEQFF
TGCGCCAGCAGCTTGGTCTTAGCAACGTCACTAAATGAGCAGTTCTTC
>NA|TRBJ2-7|TRBV4-1|NA
CASSQQGISYEQYF
TGCGCCAGCAGCCAACAGGGAATTAGCTACGAGCAGTACTTC
>once|TRBJ2-3|TRBV6-2/TRBV6-3|TRBD2
CASSYSGEGVADTQYF
TGTGCCAGCAGTTACTCGGGGGAGGGAGTCGCAGATACGCAGTATTTT
>many|TRBJ1-4|TRBV30|NA
CAWRSEKLFF
TGTGCCTGGAGGTCGGAAAAACTGTTTTTT
>few|TRBJ2-1|TRBV12-5|NA
CASGFFAGASYNEQFF
TGTGCTAGTGGTTTTTTCGCAGGGGCTAGCTACAATGAGCAGTTCTTC
>many|TRBJ2-6|TRBV10-3|NA
CAISRDSGANVLTF
TGTGCCATCAGTCGGGACTCTGGGGCCAACGTCCTGACTTTC
>few|TRBJ2-1|TRBV5-1|NA
CASSLADPNNEQFF
TGCGCCAGCAGCTTGGCGGACCCGAACAATGAGCAGTTCTTC
>many|TRBJ2-7|TRBV28|NA
CASSLSTSSNYEQYF
TGTGCCAGCAGTTTAAGTACTAGCTCGAACTACGAGCAGTACTTC
>NA|TRBJ1-2|TRBV28|NA
CASSLSPANYGYTF
TGTGCCAGCAGTTTATCCCCGGCTAACTATGGCTACACCTTC
>many|TRBJ2-7|TRBV2|NA
CASHRGGEQYF
TGTGCCAGCCACCGGGGCGGCGAGCAGTACTTC
>many|TRBJ2-1|TRBV28|TRBD2
CASIRGLAGVSYNEQFF
TGTGCCAGCATTCGCGGACTAGCGGGAGTTTCCTACAATGAGCAGTTCTTC
>many|TRBJ2-5|TRBV11-2|NA
CASTPLDGWGETQYF
TGTGCCAGCACCCCATTGGACGGGTGGGGAGAGACCCAGTACTTC
>few|TRBJ1-6|TRBV4-1|NA
CASSQERPGTRITPLHF
TGCGCCAGCAGCCAAGAGAGGCCGGGTACAAGGATTACACCCCTCCACTTT
>NA|TRBJ2-3|TRBV18|TRBD1
CASSRTGGVLDTQYF
TGTGCCAGCTCGCGGACAGGGGGAGTCTTAGATACGCAGTATTTT
>many|TRBJ2-1|TRBV28|TRBD2
CASSPAPGTSGISDEQFF
TGTGCCAGCAGTCCGGCTCCTGGGACTAGCGGGATTTCGGATGAGCAGTTCTTC
>many|TRBJ1-1|TRBV29-1|NA
CSALDGVNTEAFF
TGCAGCGCCTTGGACGGAGTGAACACTGAAGCTTTCTTT
>many|TRBJ2-4|TRBV7-6|TRBD1
CASSKTGVLSGTKNIQYF
TGTGCCAGCAGTAAGACAGGGGTGTTATCGGGGACCAAAAACATTCAGTACTTC
>once|TRBJ1-3|TRBV20-1|TRBD1
CSAEGWGRGDGNTIYF
TGCAGTGCCGAGGGGTGGGGCAGGGGGGATGGAAACACCATATATTTT
>NA|TRBJ1-4|TRBV5-1|NA
CASSLGPIGTNEKLFF
TGCGCCAGCAGCTTGGGTCCTATTGGAACTAATGAAAAACTGTTTTTT
>NA|TRBJ2-5|TRBV6-2/TRBV6-3|NA
CASSYFDGAGEIQYF
TGTGCCAGCAGTTACTTCGACGGAGCGGGTGAGATCCAGTACTTC
>NA|TRBJ2-1|TRBV27|TRBD2
CASSLRGSGGNQYNEQFF
TGTGCCAGCAGTTTAAGGGGTAGCGGGGGGAACCAATACAATGAGCAGTTCTTC
>NA|TRBJ1-4|TRBV19|TRBD1
CASGTGWGNEKLFF
TGTGCCAGCGGGACAGGGTGGGGTAATGAAAAACTGTTTTTT
>NA|TRBJ1-5|TRBV6-1|TRBD1
CASSLGQGVGNQPQHF
TGTGCCAGCAGTCTAGGACAGGGAGTTGGCAATCAGCCCCAGCATTTT
>many|TRBJ2-5|TRBV10-3|TRBD2
CAISDPTSGISQETQYF
TGTGCCATCAGTGATCCGACTAGCGGGATCAGCCAAGAGACCCAGTACTTC
>few|TRBJ2-5|TRBV6-2/TRBV6-3|TRBD2
CASNQQPGGGQYF
TGTGCCAGCAACCAACAACCTGGGGGGGGCCAGTACTTC
>many|TRBJ2-1|TRBV7-2|NA
CASSLYSGNEQFF
TGTGCCAGCAGCCTTTACTCGGGGAATGAGCAGTTCTTC
>many|TRBJ1-1|TRBV7-8|NA
CASSLAMFGAGSTEAFF
TGTGCCAGCAGCTTAGCGATGTTTGGGGCAGGCAGCACTGAAGCTTTCTTT
>NA|TRBJ1-2|TRBV5-1|NA
CASSLEGRTYGYTF
TGCGCCAGCAGCTTAGAGGGACGCACCTATGGCTACACCTTC
>NA|TRBJ2-5|TRBV28|NA
CASGRPGTQYF
TGTGCCAGCGGGAGACCTGGGACCCAGTACTTC
>many|TRBJ1-1|TRBV28|NA
CASSSRDLNTEAFF
TGTGCCAGCAGTTCTAGGGACCTGAACACTGAAGCTTTCTTT
>many|TRBJ2-5|TRBV13|TRBD2
CASSSATSVQETQYF
TGTGCCAGCAGCTCGGCGACTAGCGTCCAAGAGACCCAGTACTTC
>NA|TRBJ2-1|TRBV9|NA
CASSVGGSPPNEQFF
TGTGCCAGCAGCGTAGGGGGTAGCCCCCCAAATGAGCAGTTCTTC
>NA|TRBJ1-4|TRBV18|NA
CASSPSRGANEKLFF
TGTGCCAGCTCACCATCGAGGGGGGCTAATGAAAAACTGTTTTTT
>NA|TRBJ2-2|TRBV5-4|NA
CASRGGLDPGELFF
TGTGCCAGCAGGGGGGGACTGGACCCCGGGGAGCTGTTTTTT
>NA|TRBJ2-7|TRBV4-1|NA
CASSRGRLSSYEQYF
TGCGCCAGCAGCCGGGGCCGGTTAAGCTCCTACGAGCAGTACTTC
>few|TRBJ2-1|TRBV2|TRBD2
CASSGSGSREQFF
TGTGCCAGCAGCGGTAGCGGGAGTAGAGAGCAGTTCTTC
>few|TRBJ1-2|TRBV24-1|NA
CATSDPDGTNYGYTF
TGTGCCACCAGTGATCCCGACGGGACAAACTATGGCTACACCTTC
>few|TRBJ2-2|TRBV9|TRBD1
CASTPSPPGTGDTGELFF
TGTGCCAGCACCCCCTCGCCCCCCGGGACAGGGGACACCGGGGAGCTGTTTTTT
>few|TRBJ1-4|TRBV6-5|TRBD1
CASSYSTGVGEKLFF
TGTGCCAGCAGTTACTCCACAGGGGTGGGCGAAAAACTGTTTTTT
>few|TRBJ2-2|TRBV29-1|TRBD2
CSVRTRGGTGELFF
TGCAGCGTTAGAACCCGCGGGGGAACCGGGGAGCTGTTTTTT
>few|TRBJ2-2|TRBV5-6|TRBD2
CASSSPGLAGPGGELFF
TGTGCCAGCAGCTCCCCGGGACTAGCGGGCCCGGGCGGGGAGCTGTTTTTT